The following is a TCR beta chain sequence with its context. These data are taken from a study of blood T cell repertoires in COVID-19. The overall study: T cells, B-cell-depleted T cells, or PBMCs provided the cDNA or gDNA that served as material.

Using immunoSEQ multiplex PCR, the repertoire was profiled, and TCRdb retains in-frame clones only, with some absent. The sample has roughly 520,000 clones; around 89% are singletons. The CDR3 totals 15 residues. Germline CDR1 and CDR2: LGHNA and YSLEER. Deletions cut 4 bases from V and 3 bases from J, with 14 bases between. Those enrolled, adults aged roughly 18 to 90 years, came from about two dozen US areas. Participants had their cohort set by participant-reported clinical history. Two consecutive negative NP/OP PCR tests, clearance, or resolved symptoms defined Cohort 3 recovery. The genes are TRBV4-3 and TRBJ2-3; a possible D gene is TRBD2 (5 bases). Specimen: PBMCs or T cells enriched from blood (not recorded which). The source of this sequence is a woman between 40 and 50 years old who had recovered from COVID-19. The CDR3 protein is CASSRERPGTDTQYF. CDR3 bases: TGCGCCAGCAGCCGAGAGCGGCCCGGGACAGATACGCAGTATTTT.